This T cell receptor (beta chain) originates from a study of blood T cell repertoires in COVID-19. As for the study in general: The United States, Italy and Spain provided the acute and convalescent COVID-19 samples.

The table came from immunoSEQ multiplex PCR; TCRdb's copy has only in-frame clones and leaves some out. The table includes 400,000 to 500,000 clones, 86% detected once. Sequencing used peripheral blood. The receptor's source is a woman under 40 with active or convalescent COVID-19.

This CDR3 reads CASSSWTGGKSGYTF. The DNA for the CDR3 is TGTGCCAGCAGCTCCTGGACAGGGGGAAAGAGTGGCTACACCTTC. The rearrangement uses TRBV5-5 and TRBJ1-2; 10 bases map to TRBD1. CDR3 size: 15 residues. V shed 3 bases, J shed 7 bases, and the junction held 9 bases outside the gene matches. Germline V gene lookup returns CDR1 SGHKS and CDR2 YYEKEE (reference sequence).